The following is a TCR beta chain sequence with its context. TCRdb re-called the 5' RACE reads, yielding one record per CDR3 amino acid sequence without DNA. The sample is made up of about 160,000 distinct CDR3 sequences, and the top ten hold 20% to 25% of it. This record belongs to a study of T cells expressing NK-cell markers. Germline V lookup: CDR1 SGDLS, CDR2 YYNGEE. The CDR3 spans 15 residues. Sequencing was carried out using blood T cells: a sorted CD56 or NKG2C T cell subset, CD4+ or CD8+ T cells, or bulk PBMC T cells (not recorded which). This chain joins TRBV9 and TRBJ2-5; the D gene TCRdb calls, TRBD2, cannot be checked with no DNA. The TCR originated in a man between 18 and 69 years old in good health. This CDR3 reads CASSDGGGLVETQYF.